The 27 T cell receptor beta chains below come from one sample, sequenced in a study of PD-L1 blockade in urothelial cancer. Clones were read by immunoSEQ multiplex PCR, and TCRdb kept only the in-frame ones, dropping some. This sample has under 55,000 clones, with approximately 84% found just once. Specimen: PBMCs, collected around atezolizumab (anti-PD-L1) treatment. All receptors derive from a man in his forties or fifties with urothelial cancer.

The chain has TRBV9 and TRBJ2-2; TRBD2 might be the D (5 bases). This CDR3 region has 16 residues. CDR1 is SGDLS and CDR2 is YYNGEE in the germline V gene. Between the trimmed V and J ends, which lost 4 bases and 1 base, there was a span of 14 bases. CDR3 in amino acids: CASSPRGSRNTGELFF. The CDR3 nucleotides are TGTGCCAGCAGCCCCCGGGGTAGCAGGAACACCGGGGAGCTGTTTTTT.

This clone was counted a single time. This rearrangement joins TRBV7-9 to TRBJ1-5; no definite D call. Trimming took off 4 bases at V and 0 bases at J, with 10 bases between the two ends. This CDR3 is 15 amino acids long. Germline-derived CDR1 and CDR2 are SEHNR and FQNEAQ (reference sequence). CDR3 loop: CASSYSDGSNQPQHF. In DNA, the CDR3 is TGTGCCAGCAGCTACAGTGACGGTAGCAATCAGCCCCAGCATTTT.

V gene TRBV9 combines with J gene TRBJ1-2; 7 nucleotides align to TRBD1. J was trimmed by 5 bases and V by 4 bases; bases with no gene match: 8. CDR1 and CDR2 (germline): SGDLS, YYNGEE. This CDR3 region has 14 residues. This chain's CDR3 is CASSWTGQQYGYTF. CDR3 nucleotides: TGTGCCAGCAGCTGGACGGGACAGCAATATGGCTACACCTTC.

There are a few counts of this clone. The chain carries TRBV19 and TRBJ2-2; no firm D call. In germline, CDR1 is LNHDA, CDR2 SQIVND (reference sequence). The CDR3 totals 14 residues. The germline V and J ends were trimmed by 4 bases and 2 bases, with 8 bases remaining between them. For the CDR3, the DNA is TGTGCCAGTAGTACAGGTATAAACACCGGGGAGCTGTTTTTT. It translates to CASSTGINTGELFF. Using reference TRBV19 and TRBJ2-2 for the parts outside the CDR3, the full variable domain is DGGITQSPKYLFRKEGQNVTLSCEQNLNHDAMYWYRQDPGQGLRLIYYSQIVNDFQKGDIAEGYSVSREKKESFPLTVTSAQKNPTAFYLCASSTGINTGELFFGEGSRLTVL.

This clone was detected once. The chain employs TRBV29-1 and TRBJ2-2; TRBD1 agrees at 7 bases. Germline lookup yields CDR1 SQVTM and CDR2 ANQGSEA. The trim removed 6 bases at V and 1 base at J, leaving 5 bases unmatched. The CDR3 spans 14 residues. The DNA for the CDR3 is TGCAGCGTCGCCGGGACAGTGAACACCGGGGAGCTGTTTTTT. Translated: CSVAGTVNTGELFF.

The gene calls are TRBV7-2 and TRBJ2-7; 7 bases match TRBD2. V was clipped by 5 bases and J by 3 bases; unmatched bases: 10. This CDR3 is 15 amino acids long. Germline V gene data show CDR1 as SGHTA and CDR2 as FQGNSA. The CDR3 region is CASSGGSGGSYEQYF. CDR3 coding DNA: TGTGCCAGCAGCGGCGGGAGTGGGGGGAGCTACGAGCAGTACTTC.

V usage is TRBV4-1 and J usage is TRBJ2-4, with TRBD2 identical over 8 bases. From germline, CDR1 is MGHRA and CDR2 YSYEKL. CDR3 length: 17 residues. V shed 1 base and J 0 bases; nucleotides not matched to a gene: 5. The CDR3 coding sequence is TGCGCCAGCAGCCAAGGGGCGGGGGGATCAGCCAAAAACATTCAGTACTTC. Translation gives CASSQGAGGSAKNIQYF.

This chain connects TRBV12-1 to TRBJ2-7; the D call of TRBD2 is as the table states it, not checked on the DNA. TRBV12-1 is annotated as a pseudogene. The CDR3 is made up of 15 amino acids. CDR3 coding DNA: TGTGCCAGCAGCCAGACCGGGACTATCGACTACGAGCAGTACTTC. Its translation is CASSQTGTIDYEQYF.

The V and J genes are TRBV5-1 and TRBJ2-1; D might be TRBD1 (6 bases). Germline V gene sequence: CDR1 SGHRS, CDR2 YFSETQ. With 3 bases removed from V and 4 bases from J, the gap between germline ends came to 14 bases. The CDR3 extends over 15 amino acids. In DNA, the CDR3 is TGCGCCAGCAGCTCACAGGGATCGCCATACAATGAGCAGTTCTTC. Its translation: CASSSQGSPYNEQFF.

This chain uses TRBV28 with TRBJ1-2; 7 bases line up with TRBD1. V lost 6 bases and J lost 0; bases outside the gene matches: 4. The CDR3 has 14 amino acids. From germline, CDR1 is MDHEN and CDR2 SYDVKM. DNA of the CDR3: TGTGCCAGCAGAGCAACAGGGGCTAACTATGGCTACACCTTC. Translating gives CASRATGANYGYTF.

Within the sample, this clone is medium-sized. This chain joins TRBV10-3 and TRBJ2-7; no definite D call. CDR3 size: 11 residues. V gave up 3 bases and J gave up 7 bases, with 7 bases separating them. Per the germline V gene, CDR1 is ENHRY and CDR2 is SYGVKD. CDR3 sequence (DNA): TGTGCCATCAGTGAAAATAGAGAGCAGTACTTC. The encoded protein is CAISENREQYF.

V and J are TRBV29-1 and TRBJ2-3; 7 nucleotides match TRBD1. Germline V gene lookup returns CDR1 SQVTM and CDR2 ANQGSEA. The CDR3 sequence is 12 residues long. J gave up 2 bases and V 7 bases, and 3 bases lay outside the gene matches. The DNA for the CDR3 is TGCAGCGCCGGGACAGACACAGATACGCAGTATTTT. This codes for CSAGTDTDTQYF.

The J gene is TRBJ1-2, the V gene TRBV29-1, with D possibly matching TRBD1 (5 bases). The germline V gene encodes CDR1 SQVTM and CDR2 ANQGSEA. The V gene lost 7 bases and the J gene lost 8 bases, with 26 bases spanning the gap. The CDR3 length is 15 residues. The CDR3 loop reads CSARMQGSSLGGYTF. The CDR3 DNA follows: TGCAGCGCCAGAATGCAGGGATCCTCTTTGGGGGGCTACACCTTC. Supplemented by reference TRBV29-1 and TRBJ1-2, the full variable domain reads SAVISQKPSRDICQRGTSLTIQCQVDSQVTMMFWYRQQPGQSLTLIATANQGSEATYESGFVIDKFPISRPNLTFSTLTVSNMSPEDSSIYLCSARMQGSSLGGYTFGSGTRLTVV.

This clone appeared once. The chain links TRBV7-2 to TRBJ2-7, with a tentative D call TRBD1 (6 bases). CDR3 size: 15 residues. Germline assignment: CDR1 SGHTA and CDR2 FQGNSA. The V and J ends lost 4 bases and 2 bases respectively, with 15 bases between them. The CDR3 DNA reads TGTGCCAGCAGCTCCCAGGGGACATCAACCTACGAGCAGTACTTC. Its protein is CASSSQGTSTYEQYF.

In its sample, this clone was seen a few times. This rearrangement joins TRBV4-1 to TRBJ1-5, with a weak D call TRBD1 (6 bases). CDR3 length equals 17 residues. Trimming took 3 bases from V and 0 from J, leaving 15 bases between them. CDR1 and CDR2 from the germline V gene are MGHRA and YSYEKL. In DNA, the CDR3 is TGCGCCAGCAGCCACGGGGGGCTCAGATATAGCAATCAGCCCCAGCATTTT. Residues: CASSHGGLRYSNQPQHF.

V is TRBV19 and J is TRBJ2-7, with 8 bases fitting TRBD2. CDR3 length: 13 amino acids. Germline trimming cut 3 bases from V and 5 bases from J; bases unmatched to any gene: 3. Germline-derived CDR1 and CDR2 are LNHDA and SQIVND (reference sequence). CDR3 sequence (DNA): TGTGCCAGTAGTATCAGCGGGAGCGACGAGCAGTACTTC. Its protein product is CASSISGSDEQYF.

This clone was seen once. The chain couples TRBV29-1 to TRBJ1-1; 7 positions match TRBD1. Germline CDR1 SQVTM, CDR2 ANQGSEA. The CDR3 is made up of 15 amino acids. Losses at the gene ends were 4 bases for V and 4 bases for J; bases not matched to a gene: 12. This chain's CDR3 is CSVGPRQGPGTEAFF. The CDR3, as DNA: TGCAGCGTTGGCCCAAGACAGGGCCCTGGCACTGAAGCTTTCTTT.

This clone was counted only a few times. V usage is TRBV7-8 and J usage is TRBJ2-2; weak D call: TRBD1 (5 bases). Germline lookup yields CDR1 SGHVS and CDR2 FQNEAQ. The CDR3 sequence is 14 residues long. V was cut by 8 bases and J by 5 bases, with 15 bases left in between. Here the CDR3 reads CASLNRRDTGELFF. In DNA form, the CDR3 reads TGTGCCAGCTTAAACAGGCGCGATACCGGGGAGCTGTTTTTT.

The chain uses TRBV5-1 and TRBJ2-3; tentatively, D is TRBD1 (6 bases). The CDR3 length is 14 residues. The germline V gene encodes CDR1 SGHRS and CDR2 YFSETQ. Trimming left V 1 base short and J 0 bases short, with 6 bases between. The CDR3 loop is CASSLQGSTDTQYF. CDR3 in DNA: TGCGCCAGCAGCTTGCAGGGGAGCACAGATACGCAGTATTTT.

The genes are TRBV11-1 and TRBJ2-5; D gene uncertain. The CDR3 length is 12 residues. With 3 bases removed from V and 4 bases from J, the gap between germline ends came to 6 bases. Germline assignment: CDR1 SGHAT and CDR2 FQDESV (reference sequence). For the CDR3, the DNA is TGTGCCAGCAGCTTTCCGGGAGAGACCCAGTACTTC. The encoded protein is CASSFPGETQYF.

The chain carries TRBV6-1 and TRBJ2-7; D is possibly TRBD2 (5 bases). Germline lookup yields CDR1 MNHNS and CDR2 SASEGT. The CDR3 totals 14 residues. Trimming stripped 3 bases from V and 2 bases from J, with 11 bases between. CDR3 protein: CASSEWGDPYEQYF. CDR3 DNA sequence: TGTGCCAGCAGTGAGTGGGGAGACCCCTACGAGCAGTACTTC.

J is TRBJ1-5 and V is TRBV7-9, with 9 nucleotides matching TRBD1. This CDR3 comprises 19 residues. Per the germline V gene, CDR1 is SEHNR and CDR2 is FQNEAQ (reference sequence). Unmatched junction bases numbered 16, after V lost 6 bases and J lost 1 base. The CDR3 DNA follows: TGTGCCAGCAGTCTTCACATGACAGGGGGGTATACGAGCAATCAGCCCCAGCATTTT. It codes for CASSLHMTGGYTSNQPQHF.

The chain links TRBV6-4 to TRBJ2-1; tentatively, D is TRBD1 (6 bases). Per the germline V gene, CDR1 is MRHNA and CDR2 is SNTAGT. The V end lost 2 bases, the J end lost 5 bases, and 16 bases lay between the germline ends. CDR3 size: 16 residues. The chain's CDR3 is CASSDGVSGVDNEQFF. As DNA, the CDR3 is TGTGCCAGCAGTGACGGAGTGTCAGGGGTCGACAATGAGCAGTTCTTC.

This clone appeared a single time. The chain uses TRBV2 and TRBJ2-3; D may be TRBD1 (5 bases). V lost 8 bases and J 0 bases, leaving 15 bases between the germline ends. The germline V gene encodes CDR1 SNHLY and CDR2 FYNNEI. The CDR3 length is 15 residues. CDR3 bases: TGTGCCAGCGTGGGGAACGGACATAGCACAGATACGCAGTATTTT. Encoded protein: CASVGNGHSTDTQYF.

The rearrangement joins TRBV28 to TRBJ2-7, with D uncertain. This CDR3 comprises 12 residues. Trimming took off 4 bases at V and 7 bases at J, with 11 bases between the two ends. From germline, CDR1 is MDHEN and CDR2 SYDVKM. CDR3 region: CASSSPSREQYF. CDR3 DNA sequence: TGTGCCAGCAGTTCTCCGTCCAGGGAGCAGTACTTC.

V usage is TRBV6-1 and J usage is TRBJ2-5; TRBD1 matches 7 bases. This CDR3 has 13 amino acids. Germline V gives CDR1 MNHNS, CDR2 SASEGT. V lost 6 bases, J lost 0 bases, and 1 base stayed unmatched. CDR3 loop: CASSGTDQETQYF. The CDR3 bases are TGTGCCAGCAGCGGGACAGACCAAGAGACCCAGTACTTC.

CDR3 amino acids: CASSIAGAGELFF. CDR3 bases: TGTGCCAGCAGTATCGCGGGAGCCGGGGAGCTGTTTTTT. The chain links TRBV28 to TRBJ2-2; the match to TRBD2 covers 7 bases. Germline V gene sequence: CDR1 MDHEN, CDR2 SYDVKM. The CDR3 covers 13 residues. V was clipped by 5 bases and J by 6 bases; unmatched bases: 3.